The present T cell receptor (beta chain) was sequenced within a study of regulatory T cells (dated by TCRdb to 2016 to 2018). General notes on the study: Between CD3G-deficient patients and healthy controls, the study compared T-cell receptor beta repertoires in sorted regulatory T cells, conventional CD4+ T cells and CD8+ T cells. The investigation overall reported the following: Hydrophobic residues at CDR3 positions 6 and 7 were enriched in conventional CD4+ T cells from CD3G-deficient patients, suggesting more self-reactive specificities. Patient repertoires showed restricted unique TRB V-J pairs and skewed V and J gene usage, most marked in regulatory T cells.

V gives up 4 bases and J gives up 4 bases, and the segment between their germline ends measures 14 bases. CDR1 and CDR2 are read off the germline V gene as SGHRS and YFSETQ. CDR3 length: 14 amino acids, cysteine to phenylalanine. Here the CDR3 DNA is all that survives: 42 bases in frame from base 1. The multiplex PCR relied on 52 forward TRBV primers and 13 reverse TRBJ primers, and amplification bias was corrected through assay-based and computational methods. Within the immunoSEQ assay, multiplex PCR amplified rearranged TRB loci from genomic DNA. Sequencing of the TRB amplicons was done on an Illumina HiSeq platform. The study's processing was this. Raw sequences were error-filtered and aligned to reference gene sequences by custom algorithms, then analyzed with the immunoSEQ online tools. Frequencies of productive and nonproductive TRB rearrangements were assessed among unique sequences as well as among total sequences. The likelihood of self-reactivity was estimated by examining two features, hydrophobicity and amino acid composition, of TRB CDR3 positions 6 and 7. For group comparisons, t tests, Mann-Whitney tests or two-way ANOVA were performed in Prism software. Imported from immuneACCESS, the table was reduced by TCRdb to in-frame sequences with V and J called. These copies leave out some clones; in studies compared against another copy, an unresolved V gene accounts for under half, and the cause of the remainder is not known. V, J and clone size were drawn from that table, and D and trimming were deduced from the DNA. Here the sample has some 38,000 clones; 89% occur a single time. About 2.4% of the sample comes from the top ten.

As concerns this clone: Its recognized antigen is unknown. No qualities accompany the bases; no much larger clone lies one base away.

Evidence of autoimmunity was present in all CD3G-deficient patients, and the autoimmunity was more severe in two of the patients. At the time of testing, the patients were between 2 and 39 years old, and their CD4+ and CD8+ T cells had reduced naive proportions and increased memory proportions. CD4+ cells were FACS-sorted into CD25-high CD127-low regulatory T cells and CD25-low CD127-high conventional CD4+ T cells. The patient group comprised about 6 individuals with CD3G deficiency. Patient samples and clinical data were obtained from an international physician network spanning the United States, Europe and Asia. Ficoll density separation was used to isolate peripheral blood mononuclear cells.

This sequence was found in a person under 35 with CD3G deficiency. Recombination connected TRBV5-1 to TRBJ1-2; the D segment could be TRBD1, given 6 matching bases. The sequencing input was conventional CD4+ T cells sorted from blood. The DNA is as follows: TGCGCCAGCAGCCCGACCTCAGGGGCCTATGGCTACACCTTC. Its amino acids are CASSPTSGAYGYTF.